The 4 T cell receptor beta chains reported below all come from one sample, sequenced in a study of shared clonotypes between healthy human individuals. CD45RO-negative, CCR7-selected cells formed the naive CD8 fraction, which excluded terminally differentiated effector memory CD45RA+ cells. The assay was immunoSEQ multiplex PCR, and TCRdb's table has in-frame clones only and misses some. The sample has about 2,100,000 clones; about 92% are singletons. Sequencing input: naive CD8+ T cells from PBMCs. Source of these receptors: a man aged 18 to 30 in good health. Some clones in this sample may be carry-over from other donors' samples.

A note on this clone: Other DNA sequences from this sample encode an identical CDR3 as well. The chain recombines TRBV19 with TRBJ1-1, with 9 bases that match TRBD1. J was trimmed by 4 bases and V by 7 bases; bases with no gene match: 1. Looked up from germline, CDR1 is LNHDA and CDR2 is SQIVND (reference sequence). This CDR3 contains 12 residues. The CDR3 protein is CASKTGGTEAFF. As DNA, the CDR3 is TGTGCCAGTAAGACAGGGGGCACTGAAGCTTTCTTT.

The chain joins TRBV4-1 to TRBJ2-1, with 8 bases matching TRBD1. The germline CDR1 and CDR2 sequences are MGHRA and YSYEKL. The ends lost 4 bases at V and 0 bases at J; junction bases unmatched: 5. The CDR3 runs 16 residues. CDR3 sequence: CASSLGQASSYNEQFF. The CDR3 DNA sequence: TGCGCCAGCAGCCTGGGACAGGCGAGCTCCTACAATGAGCAGTTCTTC.

The rearrangement joins TRBV14 to TRBJ2-3, with TRBD1 matching 7 bases. This CDR3 region has 16 residues. The germline V gene has CDR1 SGHDN and CDR2 FVKESK. Losses at the gene ends were 0 bases for V and 1 base for J; bases not matched to a gene: 4. The CDR3 DNA is TGTGCCAGCAGCCAAGATCGAGGGGGCGGCACAGATACGCAGTATTTT. Protein: CASSQDRGGGTDTQYF.

The chain carries TRBV7-9 and TRBJ2-7; 8 nucleotides align to TRBD1. Trimming cost V 5 bases and J 3 bases; bases outside gene matches: 6. This CDR3 spans 14 amino acids. Germline CDR1 and CDR2: SEHNR and FQNEAQ (reference sequence). This chain's CDR3 is CASSHRTGNYEQYF. Here the CDR3 DNA reads TGTGCCAGCAGCCACCGGACAGGGAACTACGAGCAGTACTTC.